The T cell receptor (beta chain) under discussion was sequenced for a study of T cells in Graves' hyperthyroidism and ophthalmopathy. Study-level background: Pretreatment peripheral blood was obtained at initial diagnosis.

Amplified regions were TCR beta CDR3 sequences from RNA transcripts. First-round RT-PCR with HTBI primers amplified the TCR CDR3 region. Each CDR3 protein is one row after TCRdb ran MiXCR on the multiplex PCR reads. This table holds a few hundred thousand distinct CDR3 sequences, roughly 20% found once. Overall study results and limits: Most thyroid clonotypes expanded above 0.001 appeared in blood too.

Source material for PBMCs was less than 12 ml fresh peripheral blood. The CDR3 spans 14 residues. In germline, CDR1 is MDHEN, CDR2 SYDVKM. The V segment lost 4 bases and the J segment 1 base; nucleotides outside the gene matches: 2. This clonotype was seen only a few times. Its antigen remains unknown. The chain couples TRBV28 to TRBJ2-5; TRBD2 agrees at 8 bases. The sequenced sample was blood. The receptor comes from a man younger than 30 with Graves' hyperthyroidism. The chain's CDR3 is CASSYREGQETQYF. The CDR3 DNA reads TGTGCCAGCAGTTATCGGGAGGGCCAAGAGACCCAGTACTTC.